Presented here are 19 T cell receptor beta chains from one specimen sequenced in a study of T cell responses to AZD1222 COVID-19 vaccine (dated by TCRdb to 2020 to 2023). Libraries were made using the immunoSEQ multiplex PCR assay. The clones in this table, taken by TCRdb from immuneACCESS, are in-frame only. Not every clone is retained; where verified, under half of the shortfall comes from an unresolved V gene, and the cause of the rest is unknown. The table for this sample lists tens of thousands of clones; 80% to 90% of them were counted only once. The top ten clonotypes cover under 11% of the sample. The time point label of this sample denotes: about 28 days (+/-7) after the second vaccine dose. Specimen: peripheral blood, collected 28 days after the second AZD1222 dose. The source is an adult who received the AZD1222 COVID-19 vaccine.

The rearrangement links TRBV7-8 to TRBJ1-5; TRBD1 matches 7 bases. This CDR3 is 19 amino acids long. The V gene's germline CDR1 is SGHVS and CDR2 FQNEAQ. Germline trimming cut 4 bases from V and 0 bases from J; bases unmatched to any gene: 15. In nucleotides, the CDR3 is TGTGCCAGCAGCTCCCTCGGGACAGTTGACCTCTATAGCAATCAGCCCCAGCATTTT. Translated: CASSSLGTVDLYSNQPQHF.

V is TRBV10-3 and J is TRBJ2-2; tentatively, D is TRBD1 (5 bases). CDR1 is ENHRY and CDR2 is SYGVKD in the germline V gene. Trimming removed 8 bases at V and 4 bases at J, with 11 bases between. The CDR3 runs to 13 residues. The CDR3 coding sequence is TGTGCCATCTCCCCAGACAGCACCGGGGAGCTGTTTTTT. The encoded protein is CAISPDSTGELFF.

This clone has only a few counts. The chain joins TRBV6-6 to TRBJ1-5; D is ambiguous. CDR3 length: 14 amino acids. Between the trimmed V and J ends, which lost 2 bases and 6 bases, there was a span of 11 bases. In germline, CDR1 is MNHNY, CDR2 SVGAGI (reference sequence). Written as DNA, the CDR3 is TGTGCCAGCAGTTACAGGGATTTTGTTCAGCCCCAGCATTTT. As protein: CASSYRDFVQPQHF.

The chain couples TRBV10-1 to TRBJ1-6, with D unclear. Germline values: CDR1 WNHNN, CDR2 SYGVQD (reference sequence). Trimming left V 6 bases short and J 6 bases short, with 12 bases between. The CDR3 is 14 residues long. The CDR3 loop is CASRGSTLNSPLHF. The DNA for the CDR3 is TGCGCCAGCAGGGGGTCCACGCTTAATTCACCCCTCCACTTT.

The chain employs TRBV30 and TRBJ2-1; perhaps D is TRBD1 or TRBD2 (5 bases each). Trimming cost V 3 bases and J 0 bases, with 12 bases left between them. Germline V CDR1 and CDR2: GTSNPN, SVGIG (reference sequence). The CDR3 contains 15 residues. In nucleotides, the CDR3 is TGTGCCTGGAGCGGGACCTCGAGCTCCTACAATGAGCAGTTCTTC. It yields the protein CAWSGTSSSYNEQFF.

The V gene is TRBV4-2, the J gene TRBJ2-7; no clear D gene. This CDR3 region has 12 residues. Germline lookup yields CDR1 LGHNA and CDR2 YNFKEQ. The V and J ends lost 1 base and 3 bases respectively, with 4 bases between them. The CDR3 DNA reads as TGTGCCAGCAGCCAAGTTGGCTACGAGCAGTACTTC. Translation gives CASSQVGYEQYF.

V gene TRBV25-1 combines with J gene TRBJ2-7; 8 positions match TRBD1. Per germline, CDR1 MGHDK and CDR2 SYGVNS. V trimming: 1 base; J trimming: 5 bases; junction bases outside the gene matches: 7. The CDR3 runs to 15 residues. CDR3: CASSEFWTGLHEQYF. DNA for the CDR3: TGTGCCAGCAGTGAATTTTGGACAGGGCTACACGAGCAGTACTTC.

The CDR3 region is CARSSRDTYGYTF. The CDR3 DNA is TGTGCCAGAAGCTCCCGAGACACCTATGGCTACACCTTC. The rearrangement links TRBV5-3 to TRBJ1-2; D is unresolved. TRBV5-3 is sorted into the ORF group, with uncertain function. Trimming took off 3 bases at V and 4 bases at J, with 10 bases between the two ends. The CDR3 is made up of 13 amino acids.

V gene TRBV7-8 combines with J gene TRBJ1-5; the D is unclear. Germline CDR1 reads SGHVS; CDR2 reads FQNEAQ. Trimming stripped 5 bases from V and 7 bases from J, with 12 bases between. This CDR3 contains 13 residues. Here the CDR3 DNA reads TGTGCCAGCAGCACATCCGCGTTACAGCCCCAGCATTTT. The encoded protein is CASSTSALQPQHF.

V gene TRBV20-1 combines with J gene TRBJ1-1; D is unresolved. CDR1 is DFQATT, CDR2 SNEGSKA, per germline (reference sequence). The CDR3 is made up of 11 amino acids. CDR3 nucleotide sequence: TGCAGCTCTAATCTTAACACTGAAGCTTTCTTT. Translating gives CSSNLNTEAFF.

The rearrangement uses TRBV28 and TRBJ1-1; possible D gene TRBD1, 6 bases. Deletions cut 1 base from V and 3 bases from J, with 9 bases between. The CDR3 is 14 residues long. Germline CDR1 reads MDHEN; CDR2 reads SYDVKM. CDR3 DNA: TGTGCCAGCAGTTTATTCAGGGGCGACACTGAAGCTTTCTTT. Its protein is CASSLFRGDTEAFF.

This clone has just one count. J is TRBJ1-5 and V is TRBV13; D is unresolved. This CDR3 contains 15 residues. CDR1 and CDR2 from the germline V gene are PRHDT and FYEKMQ (reference sequence). V was pared by 0 bases and J by 0 bases, with 6 bases between. CDR3 region: CASSLGYGSNQPQHF. The CDR3 nucleotides read TGTGCCAGCAGCTTAGGATATGGTAGCAATCAGCCCCAGCATTTT.

CDR3 nucleotide sequence: TGTGCCAGTAGTTATTTGGGACAGAACACTGAAGCTTTCTTT. Its translation: CASSYLGQNTEAFF. The chain couples TRBV19 to TRBJ1-1; a possible D gene is TRBD1 (6 bases). V was cut by 5 bases and J by 1 base, with 11 bases left in between. In germline, CDR1 is LNHDA, CDR2 SQIVND (reference sequence). The CDR3 totals 14 residues.

The J gene is TRBJ2-2, the V gene TRBV2, with D unresolved. Germline CDR1 is SNHLY and CDR2 is FYNNEI. Trimming shortened V by 6 bases and J by 5 bases, and 19 bases separated the two germline ends. This CDR3 contains 16 residues. DNA of the CDR3: TGTGCCAGCAGCTACGACAAGGGTCAAAGAACCGGGGAGCTGTTTTTT. This codes for CASSYDKGQRTGELFF.

J is TRBJ2-3 and V is TRBV20-1, with TRBD2 matching 9 bases. This CDR3 is 14 amino acids long. In germline, CDR1 is DFQATT, CDR2 SNEGSKA (reference sequence). Trimming took 3 bases from V and 5 from J; bases not matched to a gene: 6. CDR3 bases: TGCAGTGCTAGTCGGTTAGCGGGGGAAGATACGCAGTATTTT. Translating gives CSASRLAGEDTQYF.

This rearrangement joins TRBV6-6 to TRBJ2-3; a possible D gene is TRBD1 (6 bases). The germline V gene has CDR1 MNHNY and CDR2 SVGAGI (reference sequence). CDR3 length equals 12 residues. V gave up 8 bases and J gave up 5 bases, with 11 bases separating them. DNA for the CDR3: TGTGCCAGCGGGGGCGCATTAGATACGCAGTATTTT. Translation gives CASGGALDTQYF.

The V gene is TRBV6-5, the J gene TRBJ2-6; TRBD1 matches at 9 bases. The ends lost 6 bases at V and 2 bases at J; junction bases unmatched: 2. This CDR3 spans 15 amino acids. Germline CDR1 and CDR2: MNHEY and SVGAGI. The CDR3: CASRQGAAGANVLTF. CDR3 sequence (DNA): TGTGCCAGCAGACAGGGGGCTGCTGGGGCCAACGTCCTGACTTTC.

The chain couples TRBV27 to TRBJ1-2, with D perhaps matching TRBD1 (6 bases). Germline assignment: CDR1 MNHEY and CDR2 SMNVEV (reference sequence). The CDR3 consists of 14 residues. With 7 bases removed from V and 6 bases from J, the gap between germline ends came to 18 bases. The CDR3 sequence: CASTSAYRADGYTF. In DNA, the CDR3 is TGTGCCAGCACTTCGGCATACAGGGCGGATGGCTACACCTTC.

The V gene is TRBV4-2, the J gene TRBJ2-6; D is undetermined. The ends were cut back, 3 bases at V and 2 bases at J, with 11 bases in the middle. Germline V lookup: CDR1 LGHNA, CDR2 YNFKEQ. The CDR3 runs 16 residues. The DNA for the CDR3 is TGTGCCAGCAGCCACCTTTGGCAGGCTGGGGCCAACGTCCTGACTTTC. Its protein product is CASSHLWQAGANVLTF.